The 9 T cell receptor beta chains listed next were all sequenced from one sample in a study of vaccination and CD4 T cells after COVID-19. The antigens for these receptors are not known. Sequenced with the Oncomine TCR Beta short-read assay was DNA taken from cultured CD4+ T cells. TCRdb independently ran MiXCR on the PCR reads; one entry per CDR3 protein. The sample carries some 12,000 distinct CDR3 sequences, around half recorded once. Noted treatment: roughly 10-day PBMC culture with coronavirus spike peptide pools or control peptides (ViraFEST assay). The sequences come from cultured CD4+ T cells from blood, collected after SARS-CoV-2 vaccination. The receptors originated from a human donor with COVID-19.

The gene calls are TRBV20-1 and TRBJ1-6; D not certain. In germline, CDR1 is DFQATT, CDR2 SNEGSKA (reference sequence). The germline V and J ends were trimmed by 1 base and 3 bases, with 4 bases remaining between them. This CDR3 region has 13 residues. CDR3 bases: TGCAGTGCTAGAGGGGGCTATAATTCACCCCTCCACTTT. Amino acids: CSARGGYNSPLHF.

This clonotype showed up just once. This chain links TRBV6-2 or TRBV6-3 with TRBJ2-7, with D perhaps matching TRBD1 (5 bases). The V end lost 5 bases, the J end lost 5 bases, and 19 bases lay between the germline ends. The CDR3 has 15 amino acids. From germline, CDR1 is MNHEY and CDR2 SVGEGT. The CDR3 here is CASSEMAGRSHEQYF. Here the CDR3 DNA reads TGTGCCAGCAGTGAGATGGCAGGGCGTTCCCACGAGCAGTACTTC.

The chain carries TRBV6-1 and TRBJ2-5; D remains ambiguous. This CDR3 spans 15 amino acids. From germline, CDR1 is MNHNS and CDR2 SASEGT. V lost 5 bases and J lost 3, with 16 bases in between. The CDR3 DNA reads TGTGCCAGCAGTAAGACTGTATCGTCCGAAGAGACCCAGTACTTC. Translated: CASSKTVSSEETQYF.

This clonotype was recorded a few times. The rearrangement uses TRBV6-1 and TRBJ2-3; D may be TRBD1 (6 bases). The CDR3 consists of 15 residues. The germline V gene encodes CDR1 MNHNS and CDR2 SASEGT. V lost 9 bases to trimming and J lost 2 bases, with 18 bases between them. CDR3 in amino acids: CASRRQASFTDTQYF. The DNA for the CDR3 is TGTGCCAGTCGCCGACAGGCGTCATTCACAGATACGCAGTATTTT.

The chain joins TRBV6-1 to TRBJ1-2; D gene ambiguous. CDR3 size: 12 residues. Germline CDR1 reads MNHNS; CDR2 reads SASEGT. V was shortened by 3 bases and J by 8 bases, with 10 bases between the two germline ends. The CDR3 DNA reads as TGTGCCAGCAGTGATCCCGGGAAAGGCTACACCTTC. Its translation is CASSDPGKGYTF.

J is TRBJ1-6 and V is TRBV20-1; D is possibly TRBD1 (5 bases). The V and J ends lost 6 bases and 3 bases respectively, with 15 bases between them. CDR1 DFQATT and CDR2 SNEGSKA come from the germline V gene (reference sequence). The CDR3 has 15 amino acids. The CDR3 spells CSAWSGVGYNSPLHF. The CDR3 DNA reads as TGCAGTGCCTGGTCGGGGGTTGGCTATAATTCACCCCTCCACTTT.

This chain connects TRBV20-1 to TRBJ2-2, with D possibly being TRBD1 (6 bases). The ends were cut back, 6 bases at V and 2 bases at J, with 13 bases in the middle. The V gene's germline CDR1 is DFQATT and CDR2 SNEGSKA (reference sequence). The CDR3 sequence is 14 residues long. Here the CDR3 reads CSAPGQSNTGELFF. CDR3 DNA sequence: TGCAGTGCCCCAGGACAGAGCAACACCGGGGAGCTGTTTTTT.

In regard to this clonotype: The CDR3 ends on some other residue instead of the conserved phenylalanine or tryptophan, so this is likely a read error. This sequence joins TRBV20-1 and TRBJ1-1, with TRBD1 matching over 8 bases. This CDR3 has 14 residues. V trimming: 4 bases; J trimming: 1 base; junction bases outside the gene matches: 5. The germline V gene has CDR1 DFQATT and CDR2 SNEGSKA (reference sequence). The CDR3 nucleotides read TGCAGTGCTACTGGACAGGGATGGAACACTGAAGCTTTCTTG. Protein: CSATGQGWNTEAFL.

The genes are TRBV27 and TRBJ1-1, with D maybe TRBD1 (5 bases). The CDR3 has 14 residues. Germline CDR1 is MNHEY and CDR2 is SMNVEV (reference sequence). V was cut by 0 bases and J by 1 base, with 6 bases left in between. As DNA, the CDR3 is TGTGCCAGCAGTTTATCGAGGGGGAACACTGAAGCTTTCTTT. It specifies CASSLSRGNTEAFF.